A single sample is the source of the 4 T cell receptor beta chains below, sequenced in a study of a mutant IDH1 vaccine in newly diagnosed glioma. Generated by immunoSEQ multiplex PCR, the TCRdb table keeps only in-frame clones and is missing some. The sample shows tens of thousands of clones, about 86% of them seen only once. Documented time point: baseline, week 1 (first vaccination visit). The treatment here: pre-vaccination baseline after standard-of-care therapy. The sequenced sample was peripheral blood mononuclear cells (PBMCs), obtained from a glioma patient treated with radiotherapy, temozolomide or both. The receptors stem from a woman between 18 and 29 years old with glioma. Some clones in this sample may be carry-over from other donors' samples.

This clone was counted a single time. The chain couples TRBV7-2 to TRBJ1-3, with D maybe TRBD1 (5 bases). Trimming shortened V by 5 bases and J by 0 bases, and 11 bases separated the two germline ends. CDR3 size: 15 residues. Germline values: CDR1 SGHTA, CDR2 FQGNSA. The CDR3 here is CASSVDSSSGNTIYF. CDR3 nucleotide sequence: TGTGCCAGCAGCGTTGACAGCAGCTCTGGAAACACCATATATTTT.

The chain combines TRBV10-3 with TRBJ2-1; 10 bases line up with TRBD2. CDR1 ENHRY and CDR2 SYGVKD come from the germline V gene. V dropped 2 bases and J dropped 8; count of bases not matched to a gene: 9. The CDR3 contains 16 residues. CDR3 loop: CAISERWLAGVDEQFF. The DNA for the CDR3 is TGTGCCATCAGTGAGAGGTGGCTAGCGGGAGTAGATGAGCAGTTCTTC.

The rearrangement links TRBV6-5 to TRBJ2-5; D may be TRBD1 (6 bases). Trimming cost V 6 bases and J 0 bases, with 11 bases left between them. Germline values: CDR1 MNHEY, CDR2 SVGAGI. The CDR3 sequence is 14 residues long. The CDR3 bases are TGTGCCAGCAGGGAACAGGGTTACCAAGAGACCCAGTACTTC. Its protein is CASREQGYQETQYF.

V and J are TRBV7-2 and TRBJ1-5; weak D call: TRBD1 (5 bases). Trimming shortened V by 5 bases and J by 0 bases, and 14 bases separated the two germline ends. The CDR3 spans 16 residues. The V gene's germline CDR1 is SGHTA and CDR2 FQGNSA. In DNA, the CDR3 is TGTGCCAGCAGCCCGGTGGGGACGGTTAGCAATCAGCCCCAGCATTTT. Encoded protein: CASSPVGTVSNQPQHF.